This TCR beta chain came from a study of cytomegalovirus exposure and HLA in healthy donors. Study-wide background: A later analysis reported the same platform for the 90 to 150 validation repertoires and the 650 to 750 first-cohort repertoires. Whole-study results and caveats: Most TCR sequences were uncommon, yet certain public TCRs appeared in many donors. Both high specificity and high sensitivity reportedly marked the classifier's diagnosis of cytomegalovirus status.

The CDR3 spans 12 residues. Germline values: CDR1 SNHLY, CDR2 FYNNEI. Trimming removed 3 bases at V and 4 bases at J, with 6 bases between. Assay: immunoSEQ multiplex PCR; the TCRdb copy retains only in-frame clones and omits some. The table has about 180,000 clones, approximately 86% seen once. Worth noting for this clone: Antigen specificity is unknown.

This clonotype was obtained from a man aged 18-30 years in good health and CMV-seropositive. The sequenced sample was PBMCs. The V gene is TRBV2, the J gene TRBJ1-2; maybe TRBD1 (5 bases). CDR3 loop: CASSEGGYGYTF. The CDR3 nucleotides are TGTGCCAGCAGTGAGGGGGGCTATGGCTACACCTTC.